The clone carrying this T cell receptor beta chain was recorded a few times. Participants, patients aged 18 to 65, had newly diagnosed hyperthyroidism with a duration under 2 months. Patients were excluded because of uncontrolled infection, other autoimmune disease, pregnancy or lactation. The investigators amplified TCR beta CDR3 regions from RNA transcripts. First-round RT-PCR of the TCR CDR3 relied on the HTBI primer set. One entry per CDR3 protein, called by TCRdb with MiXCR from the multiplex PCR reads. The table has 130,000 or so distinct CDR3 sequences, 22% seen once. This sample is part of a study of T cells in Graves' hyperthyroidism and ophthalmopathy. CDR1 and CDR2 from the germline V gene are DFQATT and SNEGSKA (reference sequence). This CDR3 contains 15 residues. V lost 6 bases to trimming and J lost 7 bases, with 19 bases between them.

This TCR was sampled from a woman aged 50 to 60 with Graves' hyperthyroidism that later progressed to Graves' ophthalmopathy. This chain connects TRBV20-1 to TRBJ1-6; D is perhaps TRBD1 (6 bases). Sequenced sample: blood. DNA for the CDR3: TGCAGTGCGTCATTTAGACAGGCGGCAAATTCACCCCTCCACTTT. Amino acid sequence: CSASFRQAANSPLHF.